Only a few counts were recorded for the clone carrying this TCR beta chain. The antigen is undetermined. These data originate in a study of T cell repertoires in cytomegalovirus infection. TCRdb analysed the reads with MiXCR anew, one entry per CDR3 protein. The sample contains approximately 110,000 distinct CDR3 sequences, 10% of which appear only once. The sequencing sample was made of PBMCs, sequenced either directly or after in vitro stimulation (not recorded which). The receptor's source is a human donor in good health (CMV status not recorded). Some clones in this sample may be carry-over from other donors' samples.

CDR3 sequence reads: CASSAQLAKQSEQYF. The CDR3 bases are TGTGCCAGCAGCGCACAACTAGCAAAGCAGTCCGAGCAGTACTTC. The V and J genes are TRBV7-2 and TRBJ2-7; a weak D match, TRBD2 (6 bases). The CDR3 runs to 15 residues. V gave up 5 bases and J gave up 6 bases, with 20 bases separating them. Germline assignment: CDR1 SGHTA and CDR2 FQGNSA.